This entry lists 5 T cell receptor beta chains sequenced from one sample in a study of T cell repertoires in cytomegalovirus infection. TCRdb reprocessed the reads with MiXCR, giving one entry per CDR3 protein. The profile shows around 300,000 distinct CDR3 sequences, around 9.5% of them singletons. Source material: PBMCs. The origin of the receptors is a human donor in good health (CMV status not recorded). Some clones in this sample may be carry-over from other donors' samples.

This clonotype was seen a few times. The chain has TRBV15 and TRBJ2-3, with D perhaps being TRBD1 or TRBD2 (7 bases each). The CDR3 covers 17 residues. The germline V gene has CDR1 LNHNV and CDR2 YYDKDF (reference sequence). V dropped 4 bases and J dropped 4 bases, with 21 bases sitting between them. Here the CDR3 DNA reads TGTGCCACCAGCACCCCGGGGGAGGGGGCGCGTCCAGATACGCAGTATTTT. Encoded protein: CATSTPGEGARPDTQYF.

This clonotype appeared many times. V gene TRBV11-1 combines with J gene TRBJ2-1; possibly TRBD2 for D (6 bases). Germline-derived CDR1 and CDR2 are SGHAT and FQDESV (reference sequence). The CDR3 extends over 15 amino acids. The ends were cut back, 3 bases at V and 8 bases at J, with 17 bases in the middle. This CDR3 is CASSFVRPPSDEQFF. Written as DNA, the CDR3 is TGTGCCAGCAGCTTCGTCCGCCCTCCTAGCGATGAGCAGTTCTTC.

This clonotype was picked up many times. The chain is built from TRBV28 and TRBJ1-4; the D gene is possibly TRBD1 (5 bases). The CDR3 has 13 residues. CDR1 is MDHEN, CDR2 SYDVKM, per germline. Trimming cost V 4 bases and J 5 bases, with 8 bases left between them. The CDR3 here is CASSSRQNEKLFF. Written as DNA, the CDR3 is TGTGCCAGCAGTTCCCGACAGAATGAAAAACTGTTTTTT.

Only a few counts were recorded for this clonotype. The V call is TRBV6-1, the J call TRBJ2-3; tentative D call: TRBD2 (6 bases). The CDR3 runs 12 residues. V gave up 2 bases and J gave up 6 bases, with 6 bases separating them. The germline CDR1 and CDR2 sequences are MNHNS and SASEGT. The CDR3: CASSESGDTQYF. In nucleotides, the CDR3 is TGTGCCAGCAGTGAAAGCGGGGATACGCAGTATTTT.

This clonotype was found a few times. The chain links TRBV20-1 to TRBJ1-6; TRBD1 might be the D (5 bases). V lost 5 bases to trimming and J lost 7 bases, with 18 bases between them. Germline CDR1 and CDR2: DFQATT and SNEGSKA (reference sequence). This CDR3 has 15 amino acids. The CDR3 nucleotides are TGCAGTGCTCCCCGGGACGGGGCGAGGAATTCACCCCTCCACTTT. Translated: CSAPRDGARNSPLHF.